Following are 5 T cell receptor beta chains from one sample sequenced in a study of neurological immune-mediated disorders. One entry per CDR3 protein, called by TCRdb with MiXCR from the 5' RACE reads. The table has more than 13,000 distinct CDR3 sequences, more than 9% seen once. Specimen: PBMCs. Source of these receptors: a woman aged 35 to 49 in good health.

This clonotype was seen many times. The genes are TRBV4-1 and TRBJ2-7; 9 nucleotides align to TRBD1. Germline-derived CDR1 and CDR2 are MGHRA and YSYEKL. This CDR3 is 15 amino acids long. After removal of 6 bases from V and 3 bases from J, the junction contained 9 bases not matched to a gene. The CDR3 DNA sequence: TGCGCCAGCAGTAGGGGGGGGACAGGGCTCTACGAGCAGTACTTC. It yields the protein CASSRGGTGLYEQYF.

This clonotype is medium-sized in the sample. The chain recombines TRBV5-1 with TRBJ2-2; D gene unclear. The ends were cut back, 1 base at V and 11 bases at J, with 9 bases in the middle. Germline V gives CDR1 SGHRS, CDR2 YFSETQ. The CDR3 runs 12 residues. In DNA form, the CDR3 reads TGCGCCAGCAGCTTGCAGTGGTTCGAGCTGTTTTTT. Translating it yields CASSLQWFELFF.

This clonotype was recorded at least ten times. The rearrangement links TRBV20-1 to TRBJ2-7; tentatively, D is TRBD2 (6 bases). This CDR3 comprises 16 residues. Per germline, CDR1 DFQATT and CDR2 SNEGSKA (reference sequence). V was clipped by 0 bases and J by 2 bases, with 17 bases between them. DNA for the CDR3: TGCAGTGCTAGAGATTGGGCGGGACCAGACCCCTACGAGCAGTACTTC. Amino acids: CSARDWAGPDPYEQYF.

By sample share, this clonotype is medium-sized (0.01 to 0.1%). V usage is TRBV6-1 and J usage is TRBJ2-1, with D possibly matching TRBD1 (5 bases). Germline V CDR1 and CDR2: MNHNS, SASEGT. The CDR3 is made up of 13 amino acids. V was clipped by 8 bases and J by 10 bases, with 18 bases between them. The CDR3 reads CASFIIGEKEQFF. CDR3 nucleotides: TGTGCCAGCTTTATAATAGGGGAAAAGGAGCAGTTCTTC.

At least ten counts were recorded for this clonotype. The V call is TRBV7-9, the J call TRBJ1-2, with D uncertain. V gave up 5 bases and J gave up 5 bases, with 12 bases separating them. The CDR3 is made up of 13 amino acids. Germline CDR1 is SEHNR and CDR2 is FQNEAQ (reference sequence). The CDR3 region is CASSPDGQYGYTF. CDR3 nucleotides: TGTGCCAGCAGCCCAGACGGCCAGTATGGCTACACCTTC.